The clone carrying this T cell receptor beta chain occurred many times. The antigen is not known. These data originate in a study of identical twins. The CDR3 has 11 amino acids. Germline CDR1 reads KGHSH; CDR2 reads LQKENI. Trimming left V 3 bases short and J 5 bases short, with 5 bases between. Study results and limitations: Twins showed weaker excess sharing in their beta out-of-frame sequences. Beta clonotypes that were abundant in cord blood contained fewer insertions, a pattern absent from memory repertoires.

Carrying unique molecular identifiers, the cDNA also gained a universal primer site through template switching. One entry per CDR3 protein results from TCRdb running MiXCR on the 5' RACE reads. Here the sample spans 140,000 to 150,000 distinct CDR3 sequences, under 4.5% being singletons. This clonotype was obtained from a man aged 18 to 30 in good health. The rearrangement joins TRBV18 to TRBJ2-7; the D is unclear. The sequenced sample consisted of memory T cells sorted from blood. Here the CDR3 reads CASSPDHEQYF. CDR3 nucleotides: TGTGCCAGCTCACCCGACCACGAGCAGTACTTC.